This T cell receptor (beta chain) came from a study of shared clonotypes between healthy human individuals. Study at large: Sampling drew on donors who were a couple of women and a few men aged 18 to 49. Study-wide results and limits: Clonotype sharing among donors was expected to depend on sequencing depth.

Germline assignment: CDR1 MNHNS and CDR2 SASEGT. There are 15 residues in the CDR3. This clone has more than one count but fewer than ten. Its antigen is unknown. A far larger clone is one nucleotide away, so this likely arose from a read error. The same CDR3 arises from other DNA sequences in this sample as well. In replicate PCRs of unsorted PBMC, about 0.3 ug DNA, around 30,000 T cell genomes, was used. The method was immunoSEQ multiplex PCR; TCRdb's version includes in-frame clones alone and lacks a portion of them. The repertoire consists of hundreds of thousands of clones, with over 60% occurring once and the leading ten covering around 12%.

This TCR derives from a woman in her forties in good health. Some clones in this sample may be carry-over from other donors' samples. This chain connects TRBV6-1 to TRBJ2-5; D not certain. The J call is uncertain, as TRBJ2-7 better fits the DNA end. Specimen: PBMCs. The CDR3 reads CASSERATSSYEQYF. As DNA, the CDR3 is TGTGCCAGCAGTGAAAGAGCGACAAGTTCCTACGAGCAGTACTTC.